A selection of T cell receptor beta chains follows, all from one sample in a study of blood T cell repertoires in COVID-19. The data were produced by immunoSEQ multiplex PCR, yet TCRdb's version contains in-frame clones alone and is incomplete. The sample shows 310,000 or so clones, about nine tenths of them seen only once. Sequenced input: PBMCs or T cells enriched from blood (not recorded which). The receptors originated from a woman in her thirties who had recovered from COVID-19. CDR3s include the opening cysteine and the closing phenylalanine or tryptophan. D genes are given only for firm matches. Clone size is shown for a subset of rows, as once, few, many or a class of expanded clone.

size: .
V: TRBV28
D: .
length: 15
J: TRBJ1-5
DNA: TGTGCCAGCAGTTTTTCGGGGATGAGCAATCAGCCCCAGCATTTT
CDR3: CASSFSGMSNQPQHF

size: once
V: TRBV2
D: .
length: 11
J: TRBJ2-1
DNA: TGTGCCAGCAGTTTCTACCATGAGCAGTTCTTC
CDR3: CASSFYHEQFF

size: .
V: TRBV28
D: .
length: 13
J: TRBJ1-2
DNA: TGTGCCAGCAGTAAGGAGTCTAACTATGGCTACACCTTC
CDR3: CASSKESNYGYTF

size: .
V: TRBV28
D: .
length: 14
J: TRBJ2-1
DNA: TGTGCCAGCAGTTCGGTGTCCTCCTCCAATGAGCAGTTCTTC
CDR3: CASSSVSSSNEQFF

size: few
V: TRBV13
D: TRBD2
length: 12
J: TRBJ2-7
DNA: TGTGCCAGCAGACTCGGGGGGAACGAGCAGTACTTC
CDR3: CASRLGGNEQYF

size: .
V: TRBV4-3
D: TRBD1
length: 15
J: TRBJ2-1
DNA: TGCGCCAGCTCGGCCCGGGACAGGGAGAACAATGAGCAGTTCTTC
CDR3: CASSARDRENNEQFF

size: .
V: TRBV4-1
D: .
length: 15
J: TRBJ2-2
DNA: TGCGCCAGCAGCCACGCGGGACAGACCACCGGGGAGCTGTTTTTT
CDR3: CASSHAGQTTGELFF

size: .
V: TRBV11-2
D: .
length: 14
J: TRBJ2-5
DNA: TGTGCCAGCAGCTTGAGCGCGTCAGAAGAGACCCAGTACTTC
CDR3: CASSLSASEETQYF

size: .
V: TRBV15
D: TRBD2
length: 15
J: TRBJ2-3
DNA: TGTGCCACCAGCAGAGGGACTAGCCCAGCGGATACGCAGTATTTT
CDR3: CATSRGTSPADTQYF

size: .
V: TRBV30
D: .
length: 11
J: TRBJ2-5
DNA: TGTGCCTGGAGTTCACTGGAGACCCAGTACTTC
CDR3: CAWSSLETQYF

size: .
V: TRBV9
D: TRBD1
length: 16
J: TRBJ2-3
DNA: TGTGCCAGCAGCGGAGGGCCAGGGGGCGGCACAGATACGCAGTATTTT
CDR3: CASSGGPGGGTDTQYF

size: .
V: TRBV7-2
D: .
length: 14
J: TRBJ1-2
DNA: TGTGCCAGCAGCTCGGACGGGAAACTATGGGGCTACACCTTC
CDR3: CASSSDGKLWGYTF

size: .
V: TRBV29-1
D: .
length: 13
J: TRBJ2-5
DNA: TGCAGCGTTATACTAGGGGGTGGGCAGACCCAGTACTTC
CDR3: CSVILGGGQTQYF

size: once
V: TRBV30
D: .
length: 12
J: TRBJ1-3
DNA: TGTGCCTGGAAGGGGATTGGAAACACCATATATTTT
CDR3: CAWKGIGNTIYF

size: .
V: TRBV29-1
D: .
length: 13
J: TRBJ1-4
DNA: TGCAGCGTTGAAGACGGAACTAATGAAAAACTGTTTTTT
CDR3: CSVEDGTNEKLFF

size: once
V: TRBV6-5
D: .
length: 14
J: TRBJ1-6
DNA: TGTGCCAGCAGCTATGTAGGTTCGGGTTCACCCCTCCACTTT
CDR3: CASSYVGSGSPLHF

size: .
V: TRBV7-2
D: .
length: 14
J: TRBJ2-2
DNA: TGTGCCAGCAGCTTGCAGATGAACACCGGGGAGCTGTTTTTT
CDR3: CASSLQMNTGELFF

size: .
V: TRBV3-1/TRBV3-2
D: TRBD2
length: 14
J: TRBJ2-1
DNA: TGTGCCAGCAGCGGGACTAGCGGGTACAATGAGCAGTTCTTC
CDR3: CASSGTSGYNEQFF

size: .
V: TRBV28
D: .
length: 12
J: TRBJ1-6
DNA: TGTGCCAGCAGTTTACGGGTATCACCCCTCCACTTT
CDR3: CASSLRVSPLHF

size: .
V: TRBV10-3
D: .
length: 15
J: TRBJ1-4
DNA: TGTGCCACCCTGGCGGGGGATAGGGCTAATGAAAAACTGTTTTTT
CDR3: CATLAGDRANEKLFF

size: .
V: TRBV19
D: TRBD1
length: 15
J: TRBJ1-5
DNA: TGTGCCAGTAGTAGGGACAGGAATAGCAATCAGCCCCAGCATTTT
CDR3: CASSRDRNSNQPQHF

size: once
V: TRBV24-1
D: TRBD1
length: 14
J: TRBJ2-3
DNA: TGTGCCACCAGTGACACCGGGACAGGTGAGACGCAGTATTTT
CDR3: CATSDTGTGETQYF

size: .
V: TRBV19
D: .
length: 14
J: TRBJ2-7
DNA: TGTGCCAGTAGAGACCCGGGTGGAACCTACGAGCAGTACTTC
CDR3: CASRDPGGTYEQYF

size: .
V: TRBV19
D: TRBD1
length: 15
J: TRBJ2-2
DNA: TGTGCCAGTAGTTCTAGACAGGGGGCGAAGGGGGAGCTGTTTTTT
CDR3: CASSSRQGAKGELFF